Listed here is a single T cell receptor beta chain. Its antigen is currently unknown. Second-dose intervals of approximately 4 or approximately 12 weeks were pooled. The protocol was immunoSEQ multiplex PCR, while the TCRdb copy is restricted to in-frame clones and leaves out a portion. This table has roughly 110,000 clones, roughly 90% appearing once. The sample belongs to a study of T cell responses to AZD1222 COVID-19 vaccine. Findings of the study overall: Spike as a whole was targeted by vaccine-associated CD4 TCRs, dominant at 160-218 and 743-854. Reports say nearly half of spike-specific TCRs go after unmutated variant regions.

The source material was peripheral blood, sampled 28 days after the second AZD1222 dose. This receptor was identified in an adult who received the AZD1222 COVID-19 vaccine.

In nucleotides, the CDR3 is TGTGCCAGCAGCCAGGGACAGGGTCTGTCTGGAAACACCATATATTTT. It codes for CASSQGQGLSGNTIYF. The rearrangement joins TRBV7-2 to TRBJ1-3; 9 nucleotides match TRBD1. V shed 5 bases, J shed 1 base, and the junction held 6 bases outside the gene matches. CDR3 size: 16 residues. Germline-derived CDR1 and CDR2 are SGHTA and FQGNSA.